This T cell receptor beta chain was sequenced in a study of TIL therapy for anti-PD-1-resistant metastatic lung cancer. About the research overall: Most patients had lung adenocarcinoma. Median tumor mutation burden was under 1.9 mutations per megabase.

The immunoSEQ assay was v3. Libraries were sequenced to about 2 million read pairs (survey) or roughly 4.5-6 million (deep). The table came from immunoSEQ multiplex PCR; TCRdb's copy has only in-frame clones and leaves some out. The data hold roughly 60,000 clones, with more than 75% observed a single time. Time point here: pre-treatment sample, taken before nivolumab and TIL therapy. In germline, CDR1 is SEHNR, CDR2 FQNEAQ (reference sequence). The CDR3 has 14 residues. Between the trimmed V and J ends, which lost 2 bases and 4 bases, there was a span of 10 bases. The TCR was taken from a person between 25 and 79 years old with non-small cell lung cancer. This specimen was blood, taken at baseline. V is TRBV7-9 and J is TRBJ2-3, with D possibly TRBD1 on 5 matching bases. The CDR3 DNA is TGTGCCAGCAGCTTACGGCAGGGTGCAGATACGCAGTATTTT. Amino acids: CASSLRQGADTQYF.